One sample yielded the 24 T cell receptor beta chains listed below, sequenced in a study of identical twins. TCRdb itself ran the 5' RACE reads through MiXCR, one entry per CDR3 protein. The table includes 1,800,000 or so distinct CDR3 sequences, 32% detected once. The sample taken for sequencing was cord blood. These receptors all stem from a newborn girl in good health.

The V call is TRBV5-1, the J call TRBJ1-1, with TRBD1 matching over 9 bases. V gave up 1 base and J gave up 0 bases; unmatched junction bases: 4. The CDR3 is 16 amino acids. Per the germline V gene, CDR1 is SGHRS and CDR2 is YFSETQ. Here the CDR3 DNA reads TGCGCCAGCAGCTTGACAGGGGGCAGAGTGAACACTGAAGCTTTCTTT. This translates into CASSLTGGRVNTEAFF.

This chain uses TRBV27 with TRBJ2-5, with D possibly matching TRBD1 (5 bases). Per germline, CDR1 MNHEY and CDR2 SMNVEV (reference sequence). Trimming pared 3 bases from V and 2 bases from J, leaving 10 bases between. The CDR3 covers 14 residues. The CDR3 DNA follows: TGTGCCAGCAGTTTCGCGGCAGGGCAAGAGACCCAGTACTTC. Residues: CASSFAAGQETQYF.

This sequence joins TRBV7-8 and TRBJ2-7; 7 nucleotides agree with TRBD2. The CDR3 loop spans 14 amino acids. CDR1 is SGHVS, CDR2 FQNEAQ, per germline. V dropped 1 base and J dropped 10; count of bases not matched to a gene: 10. This CDR3 is CASSLGTSSRRQYF. CDR3 bases: TGTGCCAGCAGCTTAGGGACTAGTTCCCGCAGACAGTACTTC.

This clonotype has more than one count but fewer than ten. The V call is TRBV28, the J call TRBJ2-1, with D possibly called TRBD1 or TRBD2 (6 bases each). CDR1 is MDHEN and CDR2 is SYDVKM in the germline V gene. The CDR3 contains 11 residues. The CDR3 sequence is CAGGQYNEQFF. CDR3 DNA: TGTGCGGGGGGCCAGTACAATGAGCAGTTCTTC.

This clonotype came up many times. The V and J genes are TRBV10-3 and TRBJ2-1, with D unresolved. Trimming left V 0 bases short and J 3 bases short, with 9 bases between. From germline, CDR1 is ENHRY and CDR2 SYGVKD. The CDR3 sequence is 15 residues long. CDR3 coding DNA: TGTGCCATCAGTGAGTCGAACGACTTCTACAATGAGCAGTTCTTC. This encodes CAISESNDFYNEQFF.

The chain combines TRBV20-1 with TRBJ2-4; 11 bases map to TRBD2. The J call may be incorrect, as the DNA end agrees better with TRBJ2-7. Germline loops: CDR1 DFQATT, CDR2 SNEGSKA (reference sequence). CDR3 length: 14 amino acids. This CDR3 reads CSATTSGDSYEQYF. The DNA for the CDR3 is TGCAGTGCCACGACTAGCGGGGACTCCTACGAGCAGTACTTC.

The chain recombines TRBV14 with TRBJ2-1, with D possibly matching TRBD2 (5 bases). CDR1 is SGHDN and CDR2 is FVKESK in the germline V gene. With 2 bases removed from V and 0 bases from J, the gap between germline ends came to 11 bases. The CDR3 is made up of 16 amino acids. The CDR3: CASSQRRALSYNEQFF. CDR3 sequence (DNA): TGTGCCAGCAGCCAACGGCGGGCCCTCTCCTACAATGAGCAGTTCTTC.

The chain couples TRBV12-3 or TRBV12-4 to TRBJ1-5; 9 positions match TRBD1. After removal of 0 bases from V and 2 bases from J, the junction contained 2 bases not matched to a gene. The length of the CDR3 is 16 residues. CDR3 in amino acids: CASSLATGGGNQPQHF. As DNA, the CDR3 is TGTGCCAGCAGTTTAGCGACAGGGGGAGGCAATCAGCCCCAGCATTTT.

Comment on this clonotype: A read error is possible here, since a much larger clone lies one base away. The rearrangement uses TRBV20-1 and TRBJ2-1; no clear D gene. This CDR3 is 14 amino acids long. The germline gives CDR1 DFQATT, CDR2 SNEGSKA (reference sequence). CDR3 sequence reads: CSARLQSSCNEQFF. In nucleotides, the CDR3 is TGCAGTGCTAGACTCCAAAGCTCCTGCAATGAGCAGTTCTTC.

The rearrangement links TRBV25-1 to TRBJ2-1, with 8 bases matching TRBD2. Germline V gives CDR1 MGHDK, CDR2 SYGVNS. V lost 4 bases to trimming and J lost 8 bases; unmatched junction nucleotides: 7. CDR3 length: 14 residues. The chain's CDR3 is CASSARLAWDEQFF. The DNA of the CDR3 is TGTGCCAGCAGTGCCCGACTAGCGTGGGATGAGCAGTTCTTC. Looking up the rest from reference TRBV25-1 and TRBJ2-1 gives the full variable domain: EADIYQTPRYLVIGTGKKITLECSQTMGHDKMYWYQQDPGMELHLIHYSYGVNSTEKGDLSSESTVSRIRTEHFPLTLESARPSHTSQYLCASSARLAWDEQFFGPGTRLTVL.

This clonotype appeared a few times. This sequence joins TRBV20-1 and TRBJ2-4; TRBD2 might be the D (6 bases). The germline gives CDR1 DFQATT, CDR2 SNEGSKA (reference sequence). CDR3 length: 17 amino acids. Deletions cut 1 base from V and 5 bases from J, with 21 bases between. The CDR3 reads CSARVPRRRGGENIQYF. The CDR3 bases are TGCAGTGCTAGAGTACCCCGTCGGAGGGGTGGGGAAAACATTCAGTACTTC.

This clonotype was detected a few times. The genes are TRBV28 and TRBJ1-5; perhaps TRBD1 as D (5 bases). The V end was cut by 7 bases, the J end by 5 bases, with 18 bases between. Looked up from germline, CDR1 is MDHEN and CDR2 is SYDVKM. CDR3 length: 15 amino acids. The CDR3 here is CASKVAGPRDQPQHF. The CDR3 DNA reads as TGTGCCAGCAAGGTAGCGGGACCCCGAGATCAGCCCCAGCATTTT.

The chain is built from TRBV2 and TRBJ2-5, with D possibly TRBD1 on 5 matching bases. CDR1 SNHLY and CDR2 FYNNEI come from the germline V gene. CDR3 length: 15 amino acids. V lost 2 bases to trimming and J lost 2 bases, with 12 bases between them. The CDR3 DNA follows: TGTGCCAGCAGTGAACATGGCAGGGAACAAGAGACCCAGTACTTC. Translating it yields CASSEHGREQETQYF. Drawing the rest from reference TRBV2 and TRBJ2-5, the complete variable domain is EPEVTQTPSHQVTQMGQEVILRCVPISNHLYFYWYRQILGQKVEFLVSFYNNEISEKSEIFDDQFSVERPDGSNFTLKIRSTKLEDSAMYFCASSEHGREQETQYFGPGTRLLVL.

This clonotype was seen at least ten times. This rearrangement joins TRBV12-3 or TRBV12-4 to TRBJ1-2, with D tentatively TRBD1 (5 bases). The V end was cut by 3 bases, the J end by 7 bases, with 15 bases between. This CDR3 region has 14 residues. CDR3 amino acids: CASSLKKGYIGYTF. Written as DNA, the CDR3 is TGTGCCAGCAGTTTGAAAAAGGGGTATATTGGCTACACCTTC.

CDR3 in amino acids: CASSFQTSGRNIQYF. CDR3 sequence (DNA): TGTGCCAGCAGTTTCCAAACTAGCGGGAGAAACATTCAGTACTTC. The chain has TRBV12-3 or TRBV12-4 and TRBJ2-5; 11 nucleotides match TRBD2. The end of the DNA aligns better with TRBJ2-4, so the J call may be wrong. This CDR3 region has 15 residues.

The DNA of the CDR3 is TGTGCCAGCAGCTTAGCCCGGGTCAACTCTGGAAACACCATATATTTT. Encoded protein: CASSLARVNSGNTIYF. The chain recombines TRBV7-2 with TRBJ1-3; no firm D call. V gave up 0 bases and J gave up 0 bases, with 9 bases separating them. The CDR3 runs 16 residues. Germline values: CDR1 SGHTA, CDR2 FQGNSA.

The chain links TRBV7-2 to TRBJ2-2; 9 bases fit TRBD2. The V and J ends lost 3 bases and 3 bases, in that order; junction bases with no gene match: 2. Germline V lookup: CDR1 SGHTA, CDR2 FQGNSA. The CDR3 runs to 15 residues. The DNA for the CDR3 is TGTGCCAGCAGCTTGACTAGCGGTCACACCGGGGAGCTGTTTTTT. This gives the protein CASSLTSGHTGELFF.

Only a few counts were recorded for this clonotype. The chain employs TRBV4-1 and TRBJ1-2, with unresolved D. V dropped 0 bases and J dropped 4 bases, with 12 bases sitting between them. This CDR3 is built from 15 residues. From germline, CDR1 is MGHRA and CDR2 YSYEKL. CDR3 sequence reads: CASSQDVGQRYGYTF. The CDR3 nucleotides are TGCGCCAGCAGCCAAGATGTAGGGCAGCGCTATGGCTACACCTTC.

This clonotype has at least ten counts. The gene calls are TRBV2 and TRBJ2-3; D unclear. The CDR3 sequence is 14 residues long. The ends were cut back, 6 bases at V and 4 bases at J, with 14 bases in the middle. Germline V lookup: CDR1 SNHLY, CDR2 FYNNEI. In nucleotides, the CDR3 is TGTGCCAGCAGCCCAGCAGGATTCCCAGATACGCAGTATTTT. The encoded protein is CASSPAGFPDTQYF.

V usage is TRBV27 and J usage is TRBJ1-2; a possible D gene is TRBD1 (5 bases). Between the trimmed V and J ends, which lost 5 bases and 7 bases, there was a span of 20 bases. Germline values: CDR1 MNHEY, CDR2 SMNVEV (reference sequence). The CDR3 sequence is 15 residues long. This CDR3 reads CASSPIGQGKGGYTF. As DNA, the CDR3 is TGTGCCAGCAGTCCCATAGGGCAGGGAAAAGGTGGCTACACCTTC.

This clonotype has just a few counts. The chain recombines TRBV4-2 with TRBJ2-7; perhaps TRBD2 as D (6 bases). V was pared by 1 base and J by 2 bases, with 18 bases between. The CDR3 extends over 17 amino acids. CDR1 is LGHNA and CDR2 is YNFKEQ in the germline V gene. This CDR3 is CASSQVGGTSTAYEQYF. The DNA of the CDR3 is TGTGCCAGCAGCCAAGTTGGCGGGACTTCCACCGCCTACGAGCAGTACTTC.

V and J are TRBV5-1 and TRBJ1-4; a weak D match, TRBD1 (6 bases). The length of the CDR3 is 14 residues. V dropped 5 bases and J dropped 4 bases, with 12 bases sitting between them. CDR1 and CDR2 (germline): SGHRS, YFSETQ. The CDR3 coding sequence is TGCGCCAGCAGTTCCGGGACAAATAATGAAAAACTGTTTTTT. Its protein product is CASSSGTNNEKLFF.

The V call is TRBV20-1, the J call TRBJ2-1, with 12 nucleotides matching TRBD2. The germline CDR1 and CDR2 sequences are DFQATT and SNEGSKA (reference sequence). The CDR3 has 15 residues. Unmatched junction bases numbered 10, after V lost 3 bases and J lost 10 bases. The CDR3 protein is CSARTSGRWGGEQFF. CDR3 nucleotide sequence: TGCAGTGCTAGGACTAGCGGGAGATGGGGGGGGGAGCAGTTCTTC.

This clonotype turned up a few times. The chain has TRBV5-1 and TRBJ2-2, with 9 bases matching TRBD2. CDR3 length: 16 residues. Germline CDR1 is SGHRS and CDR2 is YFSETQ. The ends lost 4 bases at V and 9 bases at J; junction bases unmatched: 13. The CDR3: CASSPVVAGVPRELFF. Written as DNA, the CDR3 is TGCGCCAGCAGCCCTGTGGTAGCGGGGGTTCCAAGGGAGCTGTTTTTT.